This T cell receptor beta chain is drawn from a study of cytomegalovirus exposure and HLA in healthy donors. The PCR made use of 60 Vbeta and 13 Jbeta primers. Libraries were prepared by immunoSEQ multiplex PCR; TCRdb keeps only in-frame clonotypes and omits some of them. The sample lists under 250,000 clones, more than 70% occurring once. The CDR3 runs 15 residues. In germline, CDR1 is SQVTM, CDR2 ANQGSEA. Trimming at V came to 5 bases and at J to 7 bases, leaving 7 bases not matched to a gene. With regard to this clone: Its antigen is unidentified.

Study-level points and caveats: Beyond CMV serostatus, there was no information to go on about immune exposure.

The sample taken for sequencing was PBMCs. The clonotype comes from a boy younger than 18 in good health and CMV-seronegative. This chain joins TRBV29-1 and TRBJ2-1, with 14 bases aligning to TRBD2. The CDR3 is CSVWTSGRRLNEQFF. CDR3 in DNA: TGCAGCGTTTGGACTAGCGGGAGGCGGTTGAATGAGCAGTTCTTC.